The clone carrying this TCR beta chain was counted at least ten times. Its antigen is not identified. This entry belongs to a study of T-cell reconstitution after alpha-beta-depleted transplantation in children. Unique molecular identifiers were built into the TCRbeta library. TCRdb fed the PCR reads into MiXCR, producing one record per CDR3 protein. Of about 830,000 distinct CDR3 sequences in the sample, roughly 15% are singletons; the top ten hold under 6%. Study-wide findings and caveats: Most T-cell counts and diversity one year after the transplant came from T cells that were newly produced. The study traced high day-60 TCRbeta diversity in some patients to surviving recipient T cells and thymic progenitors. Reportedly, only several hundred clones from non-depleted graft cells drove alpha-beta T-cell counts at about two months.

Trimming removed 5 bases from V and 0 bases from J, with 9 bases in between. The CDR3 has 14 residues. The germline gives CDR1 SGHRS, CDR2 YFSETQ. The sequencing used PBMCs, mostly from graft donor cells, collected 360 days after TCRalphabeta/CD19-depleted stem cell transplant. The clonotype was recovered from a male patient between 5 and 17 years old who had a stem cell transplant for acute lymphoblastic leukemia, so the T cells may come from the graft donor. The chain has TRBV5-1 and TRBJ2-1; tentatively, D is TRBD2 (6 bases). DNA for the CDR3: TGCGCCAGCAGTCGCGGGGCCTCCTACAATGAGCAGTTCTTC. Its translation: CASSRGASYNEQFF.